This T cell receptor beta chain was documented in a study of blood T cells in healthy people across ages. Overall study findings and caveats: Across the age range, TCR beta diversity per million T cells fell in a roughly linear way.

As regards this clonotype: Its cognate antigen is unknown.

Germline V gene data show CDR1 as SGHKS and CDR2 as YYEKEE (reference sequence). The length of the CDR3 is 11 residues. V was pared by 6 bases and J by 12 bases, with 5 bases of the junction left unmatched. Then a second PCR, running about 7 to 11 cycles, was carried out with a sample-barcoded 5' primer and a J-beta primer mix. Each of the cDNA molecules was tagged by a template-switch adaptor with 12 random nucleotides. One entry per CDR3 protein results from TCRdb running MiXCR on the 5' RACE reads. The sample records about 730,000 distinct CDR3 sequences, 40% to 45% being singletons. The donors, aged roughly 6 to 100, were healthy Caucasians from Russia. Each sample provided at least 5.5 micrograms of extracted total RNA.

This clonotype was obtained from a woman aged 60 to 75 in good health. The rearrangement uses TRBV5-5 and TRBJ2-4; 8 bases match TRBD1. Source material: blood. CDR3 protein: CASTDREDQYF. The CDR3 DNA sequence: TGTGCCAGCACGGACAGGGAAGATCAGTACTTC.